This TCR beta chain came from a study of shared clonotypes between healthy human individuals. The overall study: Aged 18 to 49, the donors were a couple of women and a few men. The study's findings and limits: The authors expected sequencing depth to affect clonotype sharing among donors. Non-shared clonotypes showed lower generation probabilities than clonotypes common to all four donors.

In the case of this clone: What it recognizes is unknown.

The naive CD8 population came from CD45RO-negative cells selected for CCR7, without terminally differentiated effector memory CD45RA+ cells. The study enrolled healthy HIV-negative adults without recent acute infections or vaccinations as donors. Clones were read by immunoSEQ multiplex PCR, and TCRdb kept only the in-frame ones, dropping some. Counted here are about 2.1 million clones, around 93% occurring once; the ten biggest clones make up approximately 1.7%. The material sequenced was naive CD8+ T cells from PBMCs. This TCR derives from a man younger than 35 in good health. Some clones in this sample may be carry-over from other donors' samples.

The CDR3 region is CASSLSSLWGAETQYF. As DNA, the CDR3 is TGTGCCAGCAGTTTATCTTCTCTCTGGGGTGCAGAGACCCAGTACTTC. This sequence joins TRBV27 and TRBJ2-5, with no clear D. Germline V gene sequence: CDR1 MNHEY, CDR2 SMNVEV (reference sequence). V was cut by 0 bases and J by 4 bases, with 15 bases left in between. This CDR3 spans 16 amino acids.